This T cell receptor (beta chain) came from a study of T cells after yellow fever vaccination. Study-wide results and limits: Peaking faster, on day 5 versus 15, the secondary response was nonetheless weaker. Booster samples showed a return of most primary-vaccination clones (around 96% CD4, 80% to 90% CD8). FACS-sorted repertoires could harbor abundant contaminating bulk-population clonotypes.

The 5'RACE template-switching step produced TCR cDNA and added a universal primer site and UMIs. TCRdb used MiXCR to reprocess the 5' RACE reads, holding one entry per CDR3 protein. The sample yields hundreds of thousands of distinct CDR3 sequences, around 3.9% seen once. In this sample, this clonotype turned up a few times. No antigen is known for it. The specimen was PBMCs, collected on the day of the yellow fever booster vaccination. The sequence derives from a man in his late teens or twenties who received the YFV17D yellow fever vaccine.

The CDR3 reads CASSIVRAWNTEAFF. The CDR3 DNA sequence: TGTGCCAGTAGTATAGTACGGGCGTGGAACACTGAAGCTTTCTTT. The V gene is TRBV19, the J gene TRBJ1-1; D call uncertain. This CDR3 spans 15 amino acids. Germline CDR1 reads LNHDA; CDR2 reads SQIVND (reference sequence). With 1 base removed from V and 1 base from J, the gap between germline ends came to 10 bases.